The sequence of this TCR beta chain was determined in a study of neurological immune-mediated disorders. Study findings and constraints: Private repertoires in all groups were suggested by the finding that expanded clones across subjects shared no CDR3 amino acid sequences.

Synthesis of cDNA was carried out by template-switch 5'RACE. The reaction used 10-nucleotide random UMIs. The yield of each sequencing run was over 160 million TCR-beta sequences from 15-18 subjects. Via MiXCR, TCRdb re-called the 5' RACE reads, giving one row per CDR3 protein. The sample has some 60,000 distinct CDR3 sequences, more than 8% seen once. Time point noted: longitudinal time-point 2. Healthy control participants comprised blood bank volunteers in Maryland, USA. CDR1 MRHNA and CDR2 SNTAGT come from the germline V gene. J was trimmed by 8 bases and V by 6 bases; bases with no gene match: 3. The CDR3 sequence is 13 residues long. This clonotype was observed many times. Its antigen is as yet unknown.

The sequencing input was PBMCs. The rearrangement links TRBV6-4 to TRBJ2-1, with TRBD2 matching over 11 bases. This TCR was recovered from a young man in good health. CDR3 bases: TGTGCCAGCAGCCTTAGCGGGAGGGATGAGCAGTTCTTC. Protein product: CASSLSGRDEQFF.